The T cell receptor (beta chain) under discussion was sequenced for a study of shared clonotypes between healthy human individuals. Study at large: Three plates each covered CD4 naive and memory; CD8 naive two, CD8 memory one. General study findings and limits: Generally, estimated richness proved larger in naive subsets than it did in memory subsets. The study found about 5.1% of naive CD4 clonotypes shared across several donors.

On this clone itself: The antigen is undetermined.

The split of CD4+ cells yielded CD45RA+ naive and CD45RA-negative memory subsets. The data were produced by immunoSEQ multiplex PCR, yet TCRdb's version contains in-frame clones alone and is incomplete. This table has more than 2,000,000 clones, 80% to 95% appearing once. This CDR3 has 14 residues. The germline V gene has CDR1 SGHTA and CDR2 FQGNSA. V was cut by 7 bases and J by 0 bases, with 13 bases left in between. The TCR originated in a man aged 18 to 35 in good health. Some clones in this sample may be carry-over from other donors' samples. Sequenced input: naive CD4+ T cells from PBMCs. Specified subset: CD45RA+ positively selected. This chain uses TRBV7-2 with TRBJ2-7; TRBD1 or TRBD2 may be the D gene (5 bases each). Here the CDR3 reads CASKRDGISYEQYF. The CDR3 DNA reads TGTGCCAGCAAGAGGGACGGTATCTCCTACGAGCAGTACTTC.